The 14 T cell receptor beta chains given below trace back to one sample, sequenced in a study of shared clonotypes between healthy human individuals. Positively selected for CCR7, the CD45RO-negative cells used as naive CD8 cells excluded terminally differentiated effector memory CD45RA+ cells. The repertoire was sequenced with immunoSEQ multiplex PCR; TCRdb's copy has only in-frame clones and lacks some. The table records over 2,000,000 clones, about 93% of them present only once. Sequencing was carried out using naive CD8+ T cells from PBMCs. All receptors come from a man younger than 30 in good health. Some clones in this sample may be carry-over from other donors' samples.

The V call is TRBV6-6, the J call TRBJ2-3; weak D call: TRBD1 (7 bases). This CDR3 comprises 15 residues. V was trimmed by 3 bases and J by 2 bases, leaving 12 bases between them. Germline lookup yields CDR1 MNHNY and CDR2 SVGAGI (reference sequence). The CDR3 nucleotides read TGTGCCAGCAGTTATTCAGGGGGGCACACAGATACGCAGTATTTT. Amino acid sequence: CASSYSGGHTDTQYF.

Here the CDR3 reads CASSHALQGHEQFF. CDR3 DNA: TGCGCCAGCAGCCACGCGCTTCAGGGCCATGAGCAGTTCTTC. The chain couples TRBV4-1 to TRBJ2-1; D is possibly TRBD1 (5 bases). Germline assignment: CDR1 MGHRA and CDR2 YSYEKL. V was cut by 3 bases and J by 8 bases, with 14 bases left in between. The CDR3 is made up of 14 amino acids.

This chain links TRBV7-9 with TRBJ2-1, with 8 bases that match TRBD1. V gave up 5 bases and J gave up 2 bases; unmatched junction bases: 5. CDR3 length equals 15 residues. Looked up from germline, CDR1 is SEHNR and CDR2 is FQNEAQ (reference sequence). CDR3: CASSPGQGTYNEQFF. Written as DNA, the CDR3 is TGTGCCAGCAGCCCCGGACAGGGTACCTACAATGAGCAGTTCTTC.

This clone has more than one count but fewer than ten. This rearrangement joins TRBV7-8 to TRBJ1-1; D is unresolved. CDR1 is SGHVS, CDR2 FQNEAQ, per germline. V lost 0 bases and J 7 bases, leaving 6 bases between the germline ends. The CDR3 runs to 12 residues. The CDR3 DNA reads as TGTGCCAGCAGCTTAGCACGGGATGAAGCTTTCTTT. Amino acids: CASSLARDEAFF.

The rearrangement links TRBV28 to TRBJ1-5, with D unresolved. V lost 11 bases and J 0 bases, leaving 11 bases between the germline ends. CDR3 length: 13 amino acids. Germline V CDR1 and CDR2: MDHEN, SYDVKM. The chain's CDR3 is CAVELSSNQPQHF. The CDR3 bases are TGTGCCGTAGAACTCTCTAGCAATCAGCCCCAGCATTTT.

The rearrangement joins TRBV11-1 to TRBJ2-7; perhaps D is TRBD1 or TRBD2 (6 bases each). The CDR3 loop spans 13 amino acids. Per the germline V gene, CDR1 is SGHAT and CDR2 is FQDESV (reference sequence). V was cut by 4 bases and J by 4 bases, with 11 bases left in between. As DNA, the CDR3 is TGTGCCAGCAGCTGGGGGGCAGGGTACGAGCAGTACTTC. The encoded protein is CASSWGAGYEQYF.

The chain uses TRBV27 and TRBJ2-7; no definite D call. V shed 8 bases and J shed 3 bases, with 14 bases lying between them. The CDR3 totals 13 residues. CDR1 MNHEY and CDR2 SMNVEV come from the germline V gene (reference sequence). The CDR3 DNA is TGTGCCAGCGCATACACTGGCTTCTACGAGCAGTACTTC. Translated, it gives CASAYTGFYEQYF.

This clone was recorded once. The chain combines TRBV28 with TRBJ2-5; 8 positions match TRBD1. V dropped 3 bases and J dropped 1; count of bases not matched to a gene: 13. The V gene's germline CDR1 is MDHEN and CDR2 SYDVKM. The CDR3 contains 18 residues. The CDR3 reads CASSFRTGSPRGQETQYF. CDR3 nucleotides: TGTGCCAGCAGTTTTCGGACAGGGAGTCCCCGTGGCCAAGAGACCCAGTACTTC.

The chain is built from TRBV7-9 and TRBJ2-1; D may correspond to TRBD1 or TRBD2 (5 bases each). CDR3 length equals 16 residues. Germline lookup yields CDR1 SEHNR and CDR2 FQNEAQ (reference sequence). Trimming removed 7 bases from V and 0 bases from J, with 16 bases in between. CDR3 loop: CASIMSGRNSYNEQFF. The CDR3 nucleotides are TGTGCCAGCATCATGTCGGGGCGAAACTCCTACAATGAGCAGTTCTTC.

There are a few counts of this clone. This CDR3 is also generated by other DNA sequences in the sample. The chain has TRBV27 and TRBJ1-1; the D is unclear. Looked up from germline, CDR1 is MNHEY and CDR2 is SMNVEV (reference sequence). The CDR3 is 14 amino acids. Deletions cut 1 base from V and 1 base from J, with 7 bases between. The CDR3 region has the DNA TGTGCCAGCAGTTTATTATCCCCGAACACTGAAGCTTTCTTT. This translates into CASSLLSPNTEAFF.

This chain joins TRBV28 and TRBJ2-1; 8 nucleotides match TRBD1. Germline CDR1 MDHEN, CDR2 SYDVKM. The V gene end was trimmed by 8 bases and the J gene end by 3 bases; junction bases not matched to a gene: 6. This CDR3 region has 14 residues. CDR3 loop: CASYTGTGYNEQFF. The CDR3 nucleotides read TGTGCCAGCTACACCGGGACAGGCTACAATGAGCAGTTCTTC.

V gene TRBV12-5 combines with J gene TRBJ1-5, with 8 nucleotides matching TRBD1. This CDR3 spans 16 amino acids. The J segment lost 7 bases and the V segment lost 4 bases, leaving 12 bases of the junction unmatched. CDR1 and CDR2 from the germline V gene are LGHNT and FRNRAP. The CDR3 nucleotides are TGTGCTAGTGGTTGCCGGGACAGGTTTTTGGGACAGCCCCAGCATTTT. Translation gives CASGCRDRFLGQPQHF.

This chain links TRBV4-2 with TRBJ2-2; D might be TRBD1 or TRBD2, each matching 6 bases. The V gene's germline CDR1 is LGHNA and CDR2 YNFKEQ. V shed 5 bases and J shed 8 bases, with 24 bases lying between them. The CDR3 length is 17 residues. The DNA of the CDR3 is TGTGCCAGCAGCTCCCCCAGGGGAGACGGGGGAGGTGGGGAGCTGTTTTTT. This gives the protein CASSSPRGDGGGGELFF.

This chain uses TRBV19 with TRBJ2-5; D remains ambiguous. Germline-derived CDR1 and CDR2 are LNHDA and SQIVND (reference sequence). The CDR3 sequence is 17 residues long. The germline V and J ends were trimmed by 0 bases and 4 bases, with 18 bases remaining between them. This chain's CDR3 is CASSIDPRKLRTETQYF. The DNA for the CDR3 is TGTGCCAGTAGTATAGATCCCCGTAAGCTCCGGACAGAGACCCAGTACTTC.